The source of this T cell receptor (beta chain) is a study of shared clonotypes between healthy human individuals (dated by TCRdb to 2018 to 2021). General notes on the study: A few men and two women, aged 18 to 49 years, made up the cohort. For each donor, CD4 naive and CD4 memory were each given three plates, CD8 naive was given two plates, and CD8 memory was given one plate. The study deeply sequenced blood TCR repertoires of five healthy adults to estimate repertoire size and the extent of clonotype sharing between individuals. To increase sequencing depth and limit assay-specific biases, TCR repertoire library preparation and sequencing were carried out by different laboratories using diverse techniques. Each donor's leukapheresis produced roughly between roughly 0.85 and 10 billion PBMCs.

The germline V gene specifies SGHDT as CDR1 and YYEEEE as CDR2. V and J are truncated by 3 bases and 4 bases respectively, leaving an intervening sequence of 10 bases. From the cysteine through the phenylalanine, the CDR3 covers 13 amino acids. Left in the record is the CDR3 DNA by itself, 39 bases read in frame from the first base. Points the paper makes about the study in general: Compared with non-shared clonotypes, clonotypes shared by all four sorted-subset donors had higher generation probabilities. Because the study included only a small number of donors, the genetic and exposure-history diversity represented was limited. Incomplete sequencing was indicated by rarefaction of sorted-subset datasets, despite the large sequencing depth. Pairwise subsampling indicated that sequencing depth was expected to affect the degree of clonotype sharing among donors. Estimated clonotype richness was generally larger for naive than for memory subsets. Sharing across a handful of donors was observed for around 5% of naive CD4, over 3% of naive CD8, 2.3% of memory CD4, and roughly 0.4% of memory CD8 clonotypes. Sampling was restricted to blood, and TCR repertoires in tissues likely differ from the TCR repertoires found in blood.

The donors were healthy, HIV-negative adults with no recently reported acute infections or vaccinations. Every donor was a Caucasian adult residing in Nashville, Tennessee, USA. CD4+ T cells were enriched by magnetic negative selection, after which naive cells were positively selected on CD45RA and the negative fraction was taken as the memory subset. Blood was collected by leukapheresis, and PBMCs were isolated by Ficoll-Histopaque density gradient centrifugation and then cryopreserved in liquid nitrogen vapor phase. Purity and quantity of every magnetically sorted T cell population were checked by analytical flow cytometry. Each sorted fraction had its genomic DNA isolated and then quantified by UV absorbance on a Nanodrop 2000c. Using the deep immunoSEQ assay, TCR CDR3 regions were amplified from genomic DNA by multiplex PCR. Extracted genomic DNA from each cell subset was spread evenly across all wells of several immunoSEQ 96-well plates, with each plate serving as a replicate. Each replicate PCR for sorted subsets received about 180 ng genomic DNA, equal to roughly 30,000 T cell genomes. Purified libraries were measured with a Qubit 3.0 fluorometer, size-checked on a Bioanalyzer 2100, and measured again with the KAPA Library Quantification kit. Every immunoSEQ 96-well plate was sequenced on a dedicated single-read 150-cycle Illumina NextSeq 550 flow cell. In the paper's pipeline: The immunoSEQ output contained only junctional sequences without quality scores, so filtering could not match that applied to full-length reads. To assign V/J genes and CDR3, sequences were annotated against IMGT germline references using PyIR, a Python wrapper for IgBLAST v1.9. Reads were filtered out if the reads had weak V/J assignments (E-value above 1e-6), no CDR3, stop codons, out-of-frame junctions, or ambiguous translated residues. V3J clonotypes were defined as sequences sharing the same inferred V gene, J gene, and CDR3 amino acid sequence. To compute the percentage overlap between repertoires, the number of shared unique clonotypes was divided by the size of the smaller repertoire. Repertoire richness was assessed with RTK rarefaction, the Chao1 estimator, and Recon v2.1 estimates of unobserved clonotypes. For all TCRbeta clonotypes obtained by the gDNA method from a handful of donors, generation probabilities were computed with OLGA. The source is immuneACCESS, and TCRdb retained only in-frame sequences with V and J called. Part of the clones is not carried over; for the studies checked, unresolved V genes explain less than half of this, and the remainder is unexplained. The DNA gave D and trimming, while V, J and clone size come from that table. The sample records over 2 million clones, 95% of which are singletons. Of the sample, 0.1% to 0.15% is held by the ten largest clones.

Regarding this clone: This receptor's antigen is unknown. Base qualities are not at hand, and no much larger clone is one base apart.

The chain couples TRBV5-6 to TRBJ1-2; a tentative D call is TRBD1 (6 bases match). Sequenced material: naive CD4+ T cells sorted from blood. The intended sense of this specimen's cell subset or site label: CD45RA+ positively selected. The sequence came from a young man in good health. In nucleotide form, the sequence is TGTGCCAGCAGCTCCGACAGGAGCTATGGCTACACCTTC. Translated, this is CASSSDRSYGYTF.